Listed here is a single T cell receptor (beta chain). V was pared by 5 bases and J by 8 bases, with 18 bases between. This CDR3 has 15 amino acids. Per the germline V gene, CDR1 is MNHNS and CDR2 is SASEGT. This record belongs to a study of OX40 agonist ivuxolimab in advanced cancers. Data came from immunoSEQ multiplex PCR; TCRdb stores just in-frame clones and leaves some out. The sample holds about 16,000 clones, about 86% seen once. This TCR was sampled from an adult with an advanced solid tumor such as melanoma, head and neck, liver or kidney cancer. The chain combines TRBV6-1 with TRBJ1-4, with a tentative D call TRBD1 (6 bases). The sample here was CD4+ or CD8+ T cells sorted from blood, taken in a trial of the OX40 agonist ivuxolimab. This CDR3 is CASSQGGGTREKLFF. Here the CDR3 DNA reads TGTGCCAGCAGTCAAGGGGGGGGCACACGAGAAAAACTGTTTTTT.